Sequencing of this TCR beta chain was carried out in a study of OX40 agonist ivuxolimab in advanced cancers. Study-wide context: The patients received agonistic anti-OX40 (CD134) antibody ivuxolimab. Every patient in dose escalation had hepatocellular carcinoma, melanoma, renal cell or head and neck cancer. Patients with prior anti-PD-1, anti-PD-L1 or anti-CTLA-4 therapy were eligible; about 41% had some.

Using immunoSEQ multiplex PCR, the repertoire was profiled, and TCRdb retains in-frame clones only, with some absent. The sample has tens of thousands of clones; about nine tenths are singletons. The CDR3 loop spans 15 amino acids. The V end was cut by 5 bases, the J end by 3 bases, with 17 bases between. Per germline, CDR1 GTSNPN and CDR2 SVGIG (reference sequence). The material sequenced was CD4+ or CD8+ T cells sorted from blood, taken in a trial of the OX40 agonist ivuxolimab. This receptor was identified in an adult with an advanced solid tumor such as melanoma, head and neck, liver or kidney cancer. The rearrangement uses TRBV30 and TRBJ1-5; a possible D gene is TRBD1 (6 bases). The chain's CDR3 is CAWGRSGGANQPQHF. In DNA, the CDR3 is TGTGCCTGGGGGCGCTCTGGGGGGGCCAATCAGCCCCAGCATTTT. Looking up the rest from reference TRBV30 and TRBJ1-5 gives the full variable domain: SQTIHQWPATLVQPVGSPLSLECTVEGTSNPNLYWYRQAAGRGLQLLFYSVGIGQISSEVPQNLSASRPQDRQFILSSKKLLLSDSGFYLCAWGRSGGANQPQHFGDGTRLSIL.